This entry is about one TCR beta chain. Its antigen is not identified. This sample is part of a study of radiotherapy plus CTLA-4 blockade in lung cancer. In the study overall: Patients showed objective responses in roughly 19% of cases and disease control in under 35%.

Study-level points and caveats: Reports state that early shifts in blood T cell clones, with interferon-beta, best predicted response.

This CDR3 comprises 12 residues. Trimming shortened V by 7 bases and J by 5 bases, and 11 bases separated the two germline ends. Germline lookup yields CDR1 SNHLY and CDR2 FYNNEI. Clones were read by immunoSEQ multiplex PCR, and TCRdb kept only the in-frame ones, dropping some. The sample consists of 100,000 or so clones, roughly four fifths of them appearing once. The receptor was isolated from a human donor with non-small cell lung cancer that progressed on radiotherapy plus ipilimumab. The chain uses TRBV2 and TRBJ1-1; D is uncertain. The sample in question was peripheral blood, obtained from a patient treated with radiotherapy plus ipilimumab. CDR3 sequence: CASNVGRTEAFF. DNA of the CDR3: TGTGCCAGCAATGTGGGCAGGACTGAAGCTTTCTTT. Full variable domain (rest looked up from reference TRBV2 and TRBJ1-1): EPEVTQTPSHQVTQMGQEVILRCVPISNHLYFYWYRQILGQKVEFLVSFYNNEISEKSEIFDDQFSVERPDGSNFTLKIRSTKLEDSAMYFCASNVGRTEAFFGQGTRLTVV.